The 11 T cell receptor beta chains below all came from one sample that was sequenced in a study of OX40 agonist ivuxolimab in advanced cancers. The assay was immunoSEQ multiplex PCR, and TCRdb's table has in-frame clones only and misses some. There are tens of thousands of clones in the sample; more than 70% occur only once, and 25% lies in the top ten. The sequencing used CD4+ or CD8+ T cells sorted from blood, collected in a trial of the OX40 agonist ivuxolimab. The receptors were gathered from an adult with an advanced solid tumor such as melanoma, head and neck, liver or kidney cancer.

The chain uses TRBV18 and TRBJ2-4; tentatively, D is TRBD2 (6 bases). This CDR3 spans 17 amino acids. The V end was cut by 1 base, the J end by 1 base, with 14 bases between. The germline gives CDR1 KGHSH, CDR2 LQKENI. CDR3 bases: TGTGCCAGCTCACCACTGACGGGAGCTCAGGCCAAAAACATTCAGTACTTC. Protein: CASSPLTGAQAKNIQYF.

The chain links TRBV6-4 to TRBJ1-1; D is unclear. The CDR3 loop spans 18 amino acids. In germline, CDR1 is MRHNA, CDR2 SNTAGT. Trimming cost V 2 bases and J 1 base, with 20 bases left between them. The CDR3 DNA is TGTGCCAGCAGTGACAAGAAGGCAAGGCAGGACCCGAACACTGAAGCTTTCTTT. Protein: CASSDKKARQDPNTEAFF.

The V and J genes are TRBV29-1 and TRBJ2-3, with 8 bases that match TRBD2. The CDR3 covers 16 residues. Germline V CDR1 and CDR2: SQVTM, ANQGSEA. V lost 1 base to trimming and J lost 1 base; unmatched junction nucleotides: 7. CDR3 loop: CSVEGEAGVRTDTQYF. The CDR3 DNA reads TGCAGCGTTGAAGGGGAAGCGGGAGTCCGCACAGATACGCAGTATTTT.

V usage is TRBV7-2 and J usage is TRBJ1-5; D unclear. Trimming took off 1 base at V and 3 bases at J, with 7 bases between the two ends. CDR3 length: 14 residues. Germline CDR1 reads SGHTA; CDR2 reads FQGNSA. The CDR3 sequence: CASSLVLNNQPQHF. Written as DNA, the CDR3 is TGTGCCAGCAGCTTAGTTCTCAACAATCAGCCCCAGCATTTT.

J is TRBJ2-7 and V is TRBV14; 7 bases agree with TRBD2. CDR1 is SGHDN and CDR2 is FVKESK in the germline V gene. The CDR3 sequence is 14 residues long. V trimming: 4 bases; J trimming: 2 bases; junction bases outside the gene matches: 5. The CDR3 reads CASSRGGSAYEQYF. The DNA of the CDR3 is TGTGCCAGCAGCCGGGGGGGTAGCGCCTACGAGCAGTACTTC.

CDR3 loop: CASSLGTGRIYEQYF. In DNA form, the CDR3 reads TGTGCCAGCAGTCTCGGGACAGGGAGAATCTACGAGCAGTACTTC. V is TRBV2 and J is TRBJ2-7; TRBD1 aligns across 9 bases. The CDR3 sequence is 15 residues long. Germline CDR1 reads SNHLY; CDR2 reads FYNNEI. V lost 5 bases to trimming and J lost 3 bases; unmatched junction nucleotides: 8.

The chain combines TRBV15 with TRBJ2-7, with D perhaps matching TRBD2 (6 bases). The CDR3 runs 17 residues. Trimming left V 5 bases short and J 5 bases short, with 25 bases between. The V gene's germline CDR1 is LNHNV and CDR2 YYDKDF (reference sequence). CDR3 coding DNA: TGTGCCACCAGCCCGGGTAGGGAGGTATCTAAGGGGAACGAGCAGTACTTC. As protein: CATSPGREVSKGNEQYF. Combining the CDR3 with reference TRBV15 and TRBJ2-7 gives the whole variable domain DAMVIQNPRYQVTQFGKPVTLSCSQTLNHNVMYWYQQKSSQAPKLLFHYYDKDFNNEADTPDNFQSRRPNTSFCFLDIRSPGLGDTAMYLCATSPGREVSKGNEQYFGPGTRLTVT.

The rearrangement joins TRBV11-3 to TRBJ2-6; no definite D call. CDR1 and CDR2 (germline): SGHNT, YENEEA. There are 18 residues in the CDR3. V dropped 1 base and J dropped 0 bases, with 13 bases sitting between them. The CDR3 spells CASSLGQGPSSGANVLTF. DNA for the CDR3: TGTGCCAGCAGCTTAGGACAAGGCCCGAGCTCTGGGGCCAACGTCCTGACTTTC. Variable domain in full (rest from reference TRBV11-3 and TRBJ2-6): EAGVVQSPRYKIIEKKQPVAFWCNPISGHNTLYWYLQNLGQGPELLIRYENEEAVDDSQLPKDRFSAERLKGVDSTLKIQPAELGDSAVYLCASSLGQGPSSGANVLTFGAGSRLTVL.

This rearrangement joins TRBV5-5 to TRBJ2-7; D uncertain. The V gene's germline CDR1 is SGHKS and CDR2 YYEKEE (reference sequence). The CDR3 contains 14 residues. V was clipped by 0 bases and J by 6 bases, with 13 bases between them. The CDR3 loop reads CASSLESTFTEQYF. The CDR3 DNA is TGTGCCAGCAGCTTGGAGAGCACCTTCACCGAGCAGTACTTC.

The chain carries TRBV11-3 and TRBJ2-7; the D gene could be TRBD1 or TRBD2 (6 bases each). Germline CDR1 SGHNT, CDR2 YENEEA. The CDR3 totals 13 residues. V lost 2 bases, J lost 6 bases, and 11 bases lay in between. This CDR3 is CASSLIQGGEQYF. The CDR3 bases are TGTGCCAGCAGCTTAATACAGGGAGGCGAGCAGTACTTC. The full variable domain, with the rest looked up from reference TRBV11-3 and TRBJ2-7, is EAGVVQSPRYKIIEKKQPVAFWCNPISGHNTLYWYLQNLGQGPELLIRYENEEAVDDSQLPKDRFSAERLKGVDSTLKIQPAELGDSAVYLCASSLIQGGEQYFGPGTRLTVT.

The gene calls are TRBV18 and TRBJ1-2, with no clear D. The length of the CDR3 is 12 residues. Trimming took 2 bases from V and 6 from J, leaving 7 bases between them. The germline V gene has CDR1 KGHSH and CDR2 LQKENI. The CDR3, as DNA: TGTGCCAGCTCACCATTTGGGGATGGCTACACCTTC. It yields the protein CASSPFGDGYTF.